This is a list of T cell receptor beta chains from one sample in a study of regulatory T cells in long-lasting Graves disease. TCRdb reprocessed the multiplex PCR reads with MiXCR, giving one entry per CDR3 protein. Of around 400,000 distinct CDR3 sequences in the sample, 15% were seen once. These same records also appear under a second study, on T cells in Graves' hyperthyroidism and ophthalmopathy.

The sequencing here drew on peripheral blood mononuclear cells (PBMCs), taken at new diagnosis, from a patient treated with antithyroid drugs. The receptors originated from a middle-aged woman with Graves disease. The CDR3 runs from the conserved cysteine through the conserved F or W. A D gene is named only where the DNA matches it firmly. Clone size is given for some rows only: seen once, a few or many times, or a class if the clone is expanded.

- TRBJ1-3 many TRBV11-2 CASSPPGVAGGTIYF TGTGCCAGCAGCCCCCCAGGGGTGGCTGGAGGCACCATATATTTT
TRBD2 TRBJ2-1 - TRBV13 CASNRGLAGTAQFF TGTGCCAGCAACAGGGGACTAGCGGGAACGGCCCAGTTCTTC
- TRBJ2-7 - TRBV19 CASSIVGGYGQYF TGTGCCAGTAGTATCGTAGGCGGCTACGGGCAGTACTTC
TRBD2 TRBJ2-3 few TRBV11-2 CASSSLVTSGPTDTQYF TGTGCCAGCAGCTCATTGGTCACTAGCGGGCCCACAGATACGCAGTATTTT
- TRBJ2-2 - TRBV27 CASSLRGVRITGELFF TGTGCCAGCAGTTTAAGGGGGGTCCGTATCACCGGGGAGCTGTTTTTT
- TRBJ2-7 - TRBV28 CASSLWTGTPHGQYF TGTGCCAGCAGTTTATGGACCGGGACACCGCACGGGCAGTACTTC
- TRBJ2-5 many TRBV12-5 CASGLEVFSQYF TGTGCTAGTGGCTTGGAAGTTTTCTCCCAGTACTTC
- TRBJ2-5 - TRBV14 CASSLQFAETQYF TGTGCCAGCAGCCTCCAATTTGCAGAGACCCAGTACTTC
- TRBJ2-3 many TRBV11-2 CASSSGGTSTDTQYF TGTGCCAGCAGCTCCGGCGGGACGAGCACAGATACGCAGTATTTT
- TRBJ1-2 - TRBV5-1 CAGSLGSNYGYTF TGCGCCGGCAGCTTGGGCAGTAACTATGGCTACACCTTC
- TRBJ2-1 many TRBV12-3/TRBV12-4 CASSYLGSLGNEQFF TGTGCCAGCAGTTATCTAGGCTCCCTCGGCAATGAGCAGTTCTTC
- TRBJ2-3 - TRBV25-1 CASSDEGWWEEFADTQYF TGTGCCAGCAGTGACGAGGGTTGGTGGGAGGAATTTGCAGATACGCAGTATTTT
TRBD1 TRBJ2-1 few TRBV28 CASSYHGDRRNEQFF TGTGCCAGCAGCTACCACGGGGACAGACGCAATGAGCAGTTCTTC
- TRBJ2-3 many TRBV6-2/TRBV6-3 CASSYSMAQSTDTQYF TGTGCCAGCAGTTACTCCATGGCGCAGAGCACAGATACGCAGTATTTT
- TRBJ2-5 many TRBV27 CASRGAYSETQYF TGTGCCAGCCGGGGCGCCTATTCGGAGACCCAGTACTTC
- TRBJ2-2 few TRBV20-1 CSARPQITGELFF TGCAGTGCTAGACCTCAGATTACCGGGGAGCTGTTTTTT
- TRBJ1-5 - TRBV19 CASTPQSDGRNQPQHF TGTGCCAGTACCCCCCAGTCGGACGGGCGGAATCAGCCCCAGCATTTT
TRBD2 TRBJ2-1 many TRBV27 CASSLLAGGSYNEQFF TGTGCCAGCAGTTTGCTAGCGGGAGGGTCTTACAATGAGCAGTTCTTC
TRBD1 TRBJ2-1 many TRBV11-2 CASSLGDRVNEQFF TGTGCCAGCAGCTTAGGGGACAGGGTTAATGAGCAGTTCTTC
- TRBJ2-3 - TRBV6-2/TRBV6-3 CASSDSTGTDTQYF TGTGCCAGCAGTGACTCAACAGGCACAGATACGCAGTATTTT
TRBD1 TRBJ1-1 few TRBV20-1 CSARLQGISLVATFF TGCAGTGCTAGACTACAGGGGATCTCTCTTGTGGCGACTTTCTTT
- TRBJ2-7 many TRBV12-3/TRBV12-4 CASSRGYAQGGYEQYF TGTGCCAGCAGTCGGGGGTACGCGCAGGGAGGCTACGAGCAGTACTTC
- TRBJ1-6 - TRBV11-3 CASSLGGSHSPLHF TGTGCCAGCAGCTTGGGTGGCAGCCATTCACCCCTCCACTTT
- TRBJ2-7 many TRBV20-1 CSAVLGGPYTEQYF TGCAGTGCTGTACTGGGGGGCCCATATACCGAGCAGTACTTC
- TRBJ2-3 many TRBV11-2 CASRGALSTDTQYF TGTGCCAGCAGGGGGGCACTCAGCACAGATACGCAGTATTTT
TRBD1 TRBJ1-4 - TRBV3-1 CASSGTGGNEKLFF TGTGCCAGCAGCGGGACAGGGGGAAATGAAAAACTGTTTTTT
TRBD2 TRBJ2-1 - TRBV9 CASSEIAGSGTEEQFF TGTGCCAGCAGCGAGATAGCGGGAAGTGGGACGGAGGAGCAGTTCTTC
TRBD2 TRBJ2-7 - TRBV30 CAWSVLGGNPEQYF TGTGCCTGGAGTGTACTGGGAGGGAACCCCGAGCAGTACTTC
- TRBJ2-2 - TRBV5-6 CASSSGTLNTGELFF TGTGCCAGCAGCTCCGGTACACTGAACACCGGGGAGCTGTTTTTT
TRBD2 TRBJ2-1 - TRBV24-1 CATSDLTSGDNEQFF TGTGCCACCAGTGATTTGACTAGCGGGGACAATGAGCAGTTCTTC
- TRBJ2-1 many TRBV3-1 CASSQDQRGVGEQFF TGTGCCAGCAGCCAAGATCAGAGGGGGGTGGGTGAGCAGTTCTTC
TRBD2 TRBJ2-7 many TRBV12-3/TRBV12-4 CASSPVPGLADNRAEQYF TGTGCCAGCAGCCCAGTACCGGGACTAGCGGACAACCGCGCCGAGCAGTACTTC
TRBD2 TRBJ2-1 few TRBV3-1 CTSSQDAGGLYNEQFF TGTACCAGCAGCCAAGATGCGGGAGGGCTTTACAATGAGCAGTTCTTC
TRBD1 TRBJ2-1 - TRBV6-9 CASSYGEGARNEQFF TGTGCCAGCAGTTACGGCGAGGGGGCTCGGAATGAGCAGTTCTTC
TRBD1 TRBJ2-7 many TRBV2 CASGRDRRYEQYF TGTGCCAGCGGTAGGGACAGGCGGTACGAGCAGTACTTC
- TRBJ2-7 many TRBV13 CASSLVRGTYEQYF TGTGCCAGCAGCTTGGTGCGGGGCACCTACGAGCAGTACTTC
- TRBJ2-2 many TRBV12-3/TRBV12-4 CASSPGGPELFF TGTGCCAGCAGCCCCGGGGGACCGGAGCTGTTTTTT
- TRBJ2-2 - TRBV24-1 CATSVVLTGELFF TGTGCCACCAGTGTAGTCTTAACCGGGGAGCTGTTTTTT
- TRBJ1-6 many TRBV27 CASSFGRTNSPLHF TGTGCCAGCAGTTTCGGGCGGACCAATTCACCCCTCCACTTT
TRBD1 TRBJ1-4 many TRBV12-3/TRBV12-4 CASSQTGGREKLFF TGTGCCAGCAGCCAGACAGGGGGCCGTGAAAAACTGTTTTTT
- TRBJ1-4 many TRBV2 CASNREATNEKLFF TGTGCCAGCAATCGGGAGGCAACTAATGAAAAACTGTTTTTT
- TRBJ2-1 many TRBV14 CASSQESRDLANF TGTGCCAGCAGCCAAGAATCTAGGGACCTCGCGAACTTC
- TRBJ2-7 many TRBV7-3 CASSNQGGEQYF TGTGCCAGCAGCAATCAGGGCGGCGAGCAGTACTTC
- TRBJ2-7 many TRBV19 CASSMSGQIYEQYF TGTGCCAGTAGTATGTCAGGACAGATCTACGAGCAGTACTTC
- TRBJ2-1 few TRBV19 CASSLRTAGILEQFF TGTGCCAGTAGTCTGAGGACCGCCGGTATCCTTGAGCAGTTCTTC
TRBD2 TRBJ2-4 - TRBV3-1 CASSQEGLAGPVLNIQYF TGTGCCAGCAGCCAAGAAGGTCTAGCGGGTCCCGTCTTAAACATTCAGTACTTC